The rows below give T cell receptor beta chains drawn from one sample of a study of T cell clones after liver transplantation. Method: immunoSEQ multiplex PCR; TCRdb's copy keeps in-frame clones and lacks some. Of under 130,000 clones listed, around 84% were seen once; the top ten hold roughly 3.1%. The sample in question was CD4+ T cells from blood, obtained approximately 43 months after liver transplant. Receptor source: a human patient who received a liver transplant. Some T cells may possibly be graft donor cells. Each CDR3 is given with its conserved first and last residue. D genes are given only for firm matches. Not all rows give a size; the values are once, few, many and, for expanded clones, a class.

d_gene: .
abundance: .
j_gene: TRBJ2-3
v_gene: TRBV18
CDR3aa: CASSPFSGAPSTDTQYF
CDR3nt: TGTGCCAGCTCTCCCTTCTCGGGGGCTCCCTCCACAGATACGCAGTATTTT

d_gene: .
abundance: .
j_gene: TRBJ1-2
v_gene: TRBV5-4
CDR3aa: CASIGDKGGYTF
CDR3nt: TGTGCCAGCATCGGGGACAAGGGCGGCTACACCTTC

d_gene: .
abundance: few
j_gene: TRBJ2-7
v_gene: TRBV6-5
CDR3aa: CASSYSKIGSYEQYF
CDR3nt: TGTGCCAGCAGTTACTCGAAAATCGGATCCTACGAGCAGTACTTC

d_gene: .
abundance: .
j_gene: TRBJ2-1
v_gene: TRBV5-1
CDR3aa: CASGLGSSYNEQFF
CDR3nt: TGCGCCAGTGGATTAGGATCCTCCTACAATGAGCAGTTCTTC

d_gene: .
abundance: .
j_gene: TRBJ1-2
v_gene: TRBV9
CDR3aa: CASSVSLGGIDGYTF
CDR3nt: TGTGCCAGCAGCGTAAGTTTGGGAGGGATCGATGGCTACACCTTC

d_gene: TRBD1
abundance: .
j_gene: TRBJ2-2
v_gene: TRBV18
CDR3aa: CASSRDRGSMNTGELFF
CDR3nt: TGTGCCAGCTCACGGGACAGGGGTTCTATGAACACCGGGGAGCTGTTTTTT

d_gene: .
abundance: .
j_gene: TRBJ1-1
v_gene: TRBV10-3
CDR3aa: CAIRTGFETEAFF
CDR3nt: TGTGCCATCAGAACAGGGTTTGAAACTGAAGCTTTCTTT

d_gene: .
abundance: .
j_gene: TRBJ1-4
v_gene: TRBV18
CDR3aa: CASTPAATNEKLFF
CDR3nt: TGTGCCAGCACCCCGGCAGCAACTAATGAAAAACTGTTTTTT

d_gene: TRBD2
abundance: .
j_gene: TRBJ2-2
v_gene: TRBV5-1
CDR3aa: CASRQSGSGSGELFF
CDR3nt: TGCGCCAGCAGACAGAGCGGGAGCGGTAGCGGGGAGCTGTTTTTT

d_gene: .
abundance: once
j_gene: TRBJ2-2
v_gene: TRBV5-4
CDR3aa: CASSLVAGPGQGTGELFF
CDR3nt: TGTGCCAGCAGCTTGGTGGCAGGACCCGGGCAAGGCACCGGGGAGCTGTTTTTT

d_gene: .
abundance: few
j_gene: TRBJ1-2
v_gene: TRBV6-1
CDR3aa: CASTQGRTNYGYTF
CDR3nt: TGTGCCAGCACCCAGGGACGGACTAACTATGGCTACACCTTC

d_gene: .
abundance: few
j_gene: TRBJ2-7
v_gene: TRBV14
CDR3aa: CASSQDGPTLEQYF
CDR3nt: TGTGCCAGCAGCCAAGATGGACCGACACTGGAGCAGTACTTC

d_gene: .
abundance: few
j_gene: TRBJ2-7
v_gene: TRBV19
CDR3aa: CASSIIADSLYEQYF
CDR3nt: TGTGCCAGTAGTATCATAGCGGACAGCCTCTACGAGCAGTACTTC